The rows below give T cell receptor beta chains drawn from one sample of a study of T cell responses to AZD1222 COVID-19 vaccine. The repertoire was sequenced with immunoSEQ multiplex PCR; TCRdb's copy has only in-frame clones and lacks some. The sample contains about 99,000 clones, around 90% of which appear only once. The specimen comprised peripheral blood, sampled on day 0 of AZD1222 vaccination. These receptors were taken from an adult in good health. Both conserved end residues are part of each CDR3. A D gene is named only where the DNA matches it firmly.

cdr3_nt cdr3_aa v_call cdr3_length d_call j_call
TGTGCCAGCAATTCTTTGATCTATAATTCACCCCTCCACTTT CASNSLIYNSPLHF TRBV28 14 NA TRBJ1-6
TGTGCCAGCTCGCGGGGGGATGAGCAGTTCTTC CASSRGDEQFF TRBV18 11 TRBD2 TRBJ2-1
TGTGCCAGTAGTATACGGACGATCCGTGAGCGTGGCTACACCTTC CASSIRTIRERGYTF TRBV19 15 NA TRBJ1-2
TGTGCCAGCAGTTCTGAGGGAGCTCTGGGACAAGCTTTCTTT CASSSEGALGQAFF TRBV2 14 NA TRBJ1-1
TGTGCCAGCAGCCGAAACGGACAGGTTTTCTCCTACGAGCAGTACTTC CASSRNGQVFSYEQYF TRBV11-2 16 TRBD1 TRBJ2-7
TGTGCCAGCAACTACGCTCCGGGACTAGCGGGAGATGAAGAGACCCAGTACTTC CASNYAPGLAGDEETQYF TRBV27 18 TRBD2 TRBJ2-5
TGTGCCAGCAGCTCACAGGACACCATATATTTT CASSSQDTIYF TRBV11-2 11 NA TRBJ1-3
TGTGCCAGCAAGAGAGTCAGTAATTCACCCCTCCACTTT CASKRVSNSPLHF TRBV6-5 13 NA TRBJ1-6
TGTGCCAGCAGTTTGGGACGCCCCGAGCAGTACTTC CASSLGRPEQYF TRBV28 12 NA TRBJ2-7
TGTGCCAGCAGCCGAGGGGCGGCAAACTATGGCTACACCTTC CASSRGAANYGYTF TRBV3-1/TRBV3-2 14 NA TRBJ1-2
TGTGCCACCAGTGAACCGGGTAGGGTCCACCAGTACTTC CATSEPGRVHQYF TRBV24-1 13 NA TRBJ2-7
TGTGCCAGCAGTGAAAGGGGATCTGGAAACACCATATATTTT CASSERGSGNTIYF TRBV6-1 14 NA TRBJ1-3
TGTGCCACCAGTGATCGCGACGGGGACACTGAAGCTTTCTTT CATSDRDGDTEAFF TRBV24-1 14 NA TRBJ1-1
TGTGCTAGTGGTCCTAAACAGGGGAAAGAGACCCAGTACTTC CASGPKQGKETQYF TRBV12-5 14 TRBD1 TRBJ2-5
TGTGCCTGGACCCCCGGAGGGTCTGGTGACACCATATATTTT CAWTPGGSGDTIYF TRBV30 14 NA TRBJ1-3
TGTGCCAGCAGTTTAAGCATCAGCGGTGGAACTGAAGCTTTCTTT CASSLSISGGTEAFF TRBV28 15 NA TRBJ1-1
TGTGCCAGCTCACCGAACGACGGACTCAGGAACACTGAAGCTTTCTTT CASSPNDGLRNTEAFF TRBV18 16 NA TRBJ1-1
TGTGCCAGTAGTATCGACACCAACACTGAAGCTTTCTTT CASSIDTNTEAFF TRBV19 13 NA TRBJ1-1
TGTGCCAGCAGTTTTGTAACAGGGGGTTCCTACGAGCAGTACTTC CASSFVTGGSYEQYF TRBV28 15 TRBD1 TRBJ2-7